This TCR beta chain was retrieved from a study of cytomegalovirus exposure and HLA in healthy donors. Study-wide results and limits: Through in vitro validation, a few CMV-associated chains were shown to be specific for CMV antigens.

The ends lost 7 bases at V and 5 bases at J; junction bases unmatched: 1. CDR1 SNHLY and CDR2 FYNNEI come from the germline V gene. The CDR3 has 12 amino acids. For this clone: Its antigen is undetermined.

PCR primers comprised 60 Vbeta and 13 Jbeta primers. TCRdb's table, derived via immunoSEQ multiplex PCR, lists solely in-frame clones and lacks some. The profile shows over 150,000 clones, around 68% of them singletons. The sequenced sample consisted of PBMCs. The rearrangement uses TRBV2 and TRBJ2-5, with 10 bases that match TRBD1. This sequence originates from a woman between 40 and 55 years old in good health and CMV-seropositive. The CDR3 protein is CASTDRGETQYF. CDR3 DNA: TGTGCCAGCACGGACAGGGGGGAGACCCAGTACTTC.